The T cell receptor beta chain under discussion was sequenced for a study of cytotoxic CD8 clonotypes in ibrutinib-treated CLL. About the study: Included were 10 to 12 relapsed/refractory and about 14 treatment-naive patients, of whom around 17 were IGHV unmutated.

This clone was detected many times. Germline CDR1 and CDR2: MDHEN and SYDVKM. The CDR3 spans 14 residues. Trimming took 5 bases from V and 4 from J, leaving 14 bases between them. Cryopreserved PBMCs provided 1.5 to 2 micrograms of genomic DNA for the TCR beta libraries. The table came from immunoSEQ multiplex PCR; TCRdb's copy has only in-frame clones and leaves some out. The sample includes tens of thousands of clones, about half of them seen just once. This specimen was PBMCs, taken after 12 months of ibrutinib treatment. This TCR derives from a human donor with chronic lymphocytic leukemia. The chain combines TRBV28 with TRBJ1-2; D is unclear. The DNA for the CDR3 is TGTGCCAGCAGTCCTCTCGACGGAGGCTATGGCTACACCTTC. It specifies CASSPLDGGYGYTF.